This is a list of T cell receptor beta chains from one sample in a study of T cell changes during pregnancy in multiple sclerosis. Only in-frame clones appear in the TCRdb table, and some are missing; sequencing was by immunoSEQ multiplex PCR. The data hold about 45,000 clones, with 85% to 95% observed a single time. Here the sequenced sample was CD8+ T cells from peripheral blood mononuclear cells, taken in the second trimester of pregnancy. Receptors originate from a female donor with multiple sclerosis, enrolled in a pregnancy study. Both conserved end residues are trimmed from each CDR3.

J: TRBJ2-2; V: TRBV15; CDR3: ATSPNRGLTGELF
J: TRBJ2-2; V: TRBV4-2; CDR3: ASSPGGGELF
J: TRBJ2-7; V: TRBV6-5; CDR3: ASRPGSGGTYEQY
J: TRBJ2-7; V: TRBV9; CDR3: ASSAGTVYEQY
J: TRBJ2-1; V: TRBV6-5; CDR3: ASRIGEQGFNEQF
J: TRBJ1-1; V: TRBV11-3; CDR3: ASSLGGEGPAEAF
J: TRBJ2-7; V: TRBV6-5; CDR3: ASSYGGISYEQY
J: TRBJ2-7; V: TRBV4-3; CDR3: ASSPGLRQGID
J: TRBJ2-2; V: TRBV9; CDR3: ASSPEGGATGELF
J: TRBJ2-1; V: TRBV5-6; CDR3: ASSEAGTFYNEQF
J: TRBJ2-1; V: TRBV10-3; CDR3: AIKRDSSYNEQF
J: TRBJ2-5; V: TRBV7-9; CDR3: ASSLQETQY
J: TRBJ2-5; V: TRBV7-8; CDR3: ASRSKGGGQETQY
J: TRBJ2-2; V: TRBV5-8; CDR3: ASSVRGGVLGTGELF
J: TRBJ2-3; V: TRBV5-5; CDR3: ASSPGGDTQY
J: TRBJ2-1; V: TRBV9; CDR3: ASSAAGGRGSYNEQF
J: TRBJ1-1; V: TRBV9; CDR3: ASRGGNTEAF
J: TRBJ1-5; V: TRBV4-3; CDR3: ASSQVGMGQPQH
J: TRBJ1-5; V: TRBV15; CDR3: ATSRETAYNQPQH
J: TRBJ2-7; V: TRBV7-9; CDR3: ASSLASDYEQY
J: TRBJ1-2; V: TRBV5-4; CDR3: ASRLGGSYGYT
J: TRBJ1-1; V: TRBV7-2; CDR3: ASSLYSYMNTEAF
J: TRBJ1-2; V: TRBV7-9; CDR3: ASSLGGQGINYGYT
J: TRBJ1-2; V: TRBV9; CDR3: ASSAPRQGANYGYT
J: TRBJ1-5; V: TRBV28; CDR3: ASSFQGARQPQH
J: TRBJ2-3; V: TRBV7-9; CDR3: ASSPGLAAHTDTQY
J: TRBJ2-3; V: TRBV6-6; CDR3: ASSAGPDTQY
J: TRBJ2-1; V: TRBV9; CDR3: ASSVESYNEQF
J: TRBJ1-5; V: TRBV11-1; CDR3: ASSLTVGQETRSNQPQH
J: TRBJ1-4; V: TRBV4-3; CDR3: ASSLTTGTVNEKLF
J: TRBJ2-7; V: TRBV13; CDR3: ASSLGRGIYEQY
J: TRBJ2-3; V: TRBV6-5; CDR3: ASRPSPDTQY
J: TRBJ2-7; V: TRBV7-9; CDR3: ASSSLERGSVSEQY
J: TRBJ2-7; V: TRBV5-6; CDR3: ASSWGTGKGEQY
J: TRBJ1-5; V: TRBV6-6; CDR3: ASAGAMDQPQH
J: TRBJ1-1; V: TRBV19; CDR3: ASTLSGGGNTEAF
J: TRBJ2-2; V: TRBV4-3; CDR3: ASSHDPGITGELF
J: TRBJ1-2; V: TRBV29-1; CDR3: SVAGGENGYT
J: TRBJ1-1; V: TRBV19; CDR3: ASSKERPPLGVLF
J: TRBJ2-1; V: TRBV4-3; CDR3: ASSQAPNGGALGEQF
J: TRBJ2-3; V: TRBV29-1; CDR3: SVVGDRGSDTQY
J: TRBJ2-7; V: TRBV6-1; CDR3: ASSQRTYTYEQY
J: TRBJ2-3; V: TRBV6-6; CDR3: ASSYSGGFTDTQY
J: TRBJ2-5; V: TRBV11-2; CDR3: ASSWTSGGRETQY
J: TRBJ2-7; V: TRBV4-3; CDR3: ASSQDSIQGAREQY
J: TRBJ2-2; V: TRBV7-3; CDR3: ASSSLTGAELF
J: TRBJ2-7; V: TRBV27; CDR3: ASSPYLEGGHEQY
J: TRBJ2-2; V: TRBV4-1; CDR3: ASSQEIEGGELF
J: TRBJ2-3; V: TRBV14; CDR3: ASSYRVSGTDTQY
J: TRBJ2-5; V: TRBV2; CDR3: ASRILRETQY
J: TRBJ2-7; V: TRBV15; CDR3: ATSRGGRGQGYEQY
J: TRBJ2-7; V: TRBV1; CDR3: TSSQGTSGGAGGSYEQY
J: TRBJ2-5; V: TRBV19; CDR3: ASSGDRAETQY
J: TRBJ1-5; V: TRBV27; CDR3: ASSLGTGGQPQH
J: TRBJ2-7; V: TRBV19; CDR3: ASSLAGQGIHEQY